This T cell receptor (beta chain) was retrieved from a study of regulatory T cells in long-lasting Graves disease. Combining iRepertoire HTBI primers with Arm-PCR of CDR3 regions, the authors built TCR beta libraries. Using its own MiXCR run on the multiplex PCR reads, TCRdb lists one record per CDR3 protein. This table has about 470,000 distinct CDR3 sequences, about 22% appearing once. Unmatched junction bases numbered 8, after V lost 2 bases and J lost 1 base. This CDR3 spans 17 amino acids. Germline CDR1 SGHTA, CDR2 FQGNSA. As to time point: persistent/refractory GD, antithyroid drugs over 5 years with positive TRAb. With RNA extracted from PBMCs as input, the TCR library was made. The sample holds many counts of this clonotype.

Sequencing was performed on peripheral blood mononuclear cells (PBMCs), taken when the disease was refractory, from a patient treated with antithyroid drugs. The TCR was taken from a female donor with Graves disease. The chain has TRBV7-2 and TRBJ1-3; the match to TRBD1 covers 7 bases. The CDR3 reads CASSLQGGGWSGNTIYF. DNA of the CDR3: TGTGCCAGCAGCTTACAGGGGGGGGGCTGGTCTGGAAACACCATATATTTT.